One sample yielded the 5 T cell receptor beta chains listed below, sequenced in a study of blood T cells in healthy people across ages. A second roughly 7 to 11 cycle PCR used barcoded and J-beta primers. Each CDR3 protein gets one entry after TCRdb re-called the 5' RACE reads with MiXCR. The table lists fewer than 2,000,000 distinct CDR3 sequences, approximately 39% of them singletons. Sequences were obtained from blood. The receptors stem from a human donor in good health.

The chain has TRBV5-6 and TRBJ1-2; no clear D gene. Germline V gene sequence: CDR1 SGHDT, CDR2 YYEEEE. This CDR3 has 13 residues. V lost 6 bases to trimming and J lost 3 bases, with 12 bases between them. CDR3 protein: CASNDGRYYGYTF. In DNA, the CDR3 is TGTGCCAGCAACGATGGACGGTACTATGGCTACACCTTC.

This clonotype has only a few counts. V usage is TRBV4-3 and J usage is TRBJ1-2, with unresolved D. The V end was cut by 3 bases, the J end by 2 bases, with 13 bases between. The germline gives CDR1 LGHNA, CDR2 YSLEER. CDR3 length equals 15 residues. CDR3 protein: CASSHIEGLNYGYTF. The CDR3 nucleotides are TGCGCCAGCAGCCACATAGAAGGCCTCAACTATGGCTACACCTTC.

This clonotype was observed a single time. This chain connects TRBV13 to TRBJ2-5; no definite D call. The V end was cut by 5 bases, the J end by 0 bases, with 16 bases between. Per germline, CDR1 PRHDT and CDR2 FYEKMQ (reference sequence). CDR3 length equals 16 residues. Here the CDR3 reads CASSRLPVKYQETQYF. CDR3 nucleotides: TGTGCCAGCAGCCGACTGCCCGTTAAGTACCAAGAGACCCAGTACTTC.

The chain has TRBV28 and TRBJ1-1, with D perhaps matching TRBD1 (5 bases). Between the trimmed V and J ends, which lost 4 bases and 6 bases, there was a span of 21 bases. CDR1 is MDHEN, CDR2 SYDVKM, per germline. This CDR3 is built from 16 residues. The CDR3 bases are TGTGCCAGCAGTTACCTATCCGGGGGTGCGAGTTCTGAAGCTTTCTTT. It encodes CASSYLSGGASSEAFF.

The J gene is TRBJ2-5, the V gene TRBV12-3 or TRBV12-4; D is possibly TRBD1 or TRBD2 (6 bases each). Trimming took off 7 bases at V and 1 base at J, with 16 bases between the two ends. This CDR3 is built from 15 residues. The CDR3 sequence is CASIGGQGPQETQYF. CDR3 sequence (DNA): TGTGCCAGCATTGGGGGGCAGGGGCCCCAAGAGACCCAGTACTTC.